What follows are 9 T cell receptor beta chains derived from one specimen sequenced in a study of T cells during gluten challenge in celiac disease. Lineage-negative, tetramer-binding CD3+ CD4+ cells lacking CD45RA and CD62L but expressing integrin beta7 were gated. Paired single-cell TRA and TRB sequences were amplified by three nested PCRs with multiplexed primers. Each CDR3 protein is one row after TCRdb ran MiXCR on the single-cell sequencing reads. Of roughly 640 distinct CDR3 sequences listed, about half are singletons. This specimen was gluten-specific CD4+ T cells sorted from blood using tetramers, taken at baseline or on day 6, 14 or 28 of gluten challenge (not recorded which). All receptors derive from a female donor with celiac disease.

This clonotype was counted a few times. CDR3 bases: TGCAGTGCTCTGGGACTAGCGGGCCTGAAAAACATTCAGTACTTC. It encodes CSALGLAGLKNIQYF. This chain joins TRBV20-1 and TRBJ2-4, with TRBD2 matching 12 bases. The CDR3 runs 15 residues. J gave up 4 bases and V 5 bases, and 6 bases lay outside the gene matches. Germline V gene sequence: CDR1 DFQATT, CDR2 SNEGSKA (reference sequence).

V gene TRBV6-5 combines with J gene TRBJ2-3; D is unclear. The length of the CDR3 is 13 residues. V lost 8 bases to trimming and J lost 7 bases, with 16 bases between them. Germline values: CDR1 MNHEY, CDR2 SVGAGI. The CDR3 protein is CASSATEGNTQYF. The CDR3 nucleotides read TGTGCCAGCTCGGCCACAGAAGGGAATACGCAGTATTTT.

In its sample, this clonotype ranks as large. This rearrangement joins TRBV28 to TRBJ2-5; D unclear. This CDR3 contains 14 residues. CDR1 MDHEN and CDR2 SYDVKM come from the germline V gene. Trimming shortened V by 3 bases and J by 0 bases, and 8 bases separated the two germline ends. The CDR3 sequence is CASSLGSYQETQYF. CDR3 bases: TGTGCCAGCAGTTTGGGCAGTTACCAAGAGACCCAGTACTTC.

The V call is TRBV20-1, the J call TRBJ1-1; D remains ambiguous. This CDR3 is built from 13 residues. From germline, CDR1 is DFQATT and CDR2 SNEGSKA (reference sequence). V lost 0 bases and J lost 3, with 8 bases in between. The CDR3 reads CSAREGLDTEAFF. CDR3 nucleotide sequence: TGCAGTGCTAGAGAGGGGTTGGACACTGAAGCTTTCTTT.

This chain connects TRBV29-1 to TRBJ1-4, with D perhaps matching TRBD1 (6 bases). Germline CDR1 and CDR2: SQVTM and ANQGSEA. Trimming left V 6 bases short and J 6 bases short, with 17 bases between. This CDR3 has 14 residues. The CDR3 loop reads CSVAGGQGDEKLFF. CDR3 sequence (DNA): TGCAGCGTCGCCGGGGGGCAGGGAGATGAAAAACTGTTTTTT. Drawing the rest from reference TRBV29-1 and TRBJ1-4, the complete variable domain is SAVISQKPSRDICQRGTSLTIQCQVDSQVTMMFWYRQQPGQSLTLIATANQGSEATYESGFVIDKFPISRPNLTFSTLTVSNMSPEDSSIYLCSVAGGQGDEKLFFGSGTQLSVL.

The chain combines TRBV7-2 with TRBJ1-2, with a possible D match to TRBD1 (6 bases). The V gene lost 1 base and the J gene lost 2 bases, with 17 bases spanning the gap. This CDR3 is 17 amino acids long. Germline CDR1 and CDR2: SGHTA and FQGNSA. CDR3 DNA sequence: TGTGCCAGCAGCTTAGGAGTTGGACGGGGGACAAACTATGGCTACACCTTC. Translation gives CASSLGVGRGTNYGYTF.

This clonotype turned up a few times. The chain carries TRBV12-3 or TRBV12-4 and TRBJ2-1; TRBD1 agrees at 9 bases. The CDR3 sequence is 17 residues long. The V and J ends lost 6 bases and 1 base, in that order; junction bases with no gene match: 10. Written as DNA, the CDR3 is TGTGCCAGCAGCCAGGACAGGGGCATTCGGTCCTACAATGAGCAGTTCTTC. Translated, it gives CASSQDRGIRSYNEQFF.

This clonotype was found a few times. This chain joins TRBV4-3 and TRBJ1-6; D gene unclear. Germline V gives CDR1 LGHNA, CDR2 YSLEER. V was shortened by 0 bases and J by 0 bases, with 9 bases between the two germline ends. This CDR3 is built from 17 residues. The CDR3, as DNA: TGCGCCAGCAGCCAAGATTTGGGGAGCTCCTATAATTCACCCCTCCACTTT. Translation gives CASSQDLGSSYNSPLHF.

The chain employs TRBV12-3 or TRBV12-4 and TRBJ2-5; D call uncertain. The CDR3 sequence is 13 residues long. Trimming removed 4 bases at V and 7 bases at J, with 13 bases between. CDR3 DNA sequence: TGTGCCAGCAGTTCCCCCCCACCGGGGACCCAGTACTTC. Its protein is CASSSPPPGTQYF.